One and the same sample provided the 30 T cell receptor beta chains below, sequenced in a study of cytomegalovirus exposure and HLA in healthy donors. Researchers ran the PCR with 60 Vbeta and 13 Jbeta primers. The assay was immunoSEQ multiplex PCR, and TCRdb's table has in-frame clones only and misses some. The table lists over 70,000 clones, approximately 63% of them singletons. The sample taken for sequencing was PBMCs. Source of these receptors: a woman aged 45-65 years in good health and CMV-seropositive.

J is TRBJ1-2 and V is TRBV18; the D gene is possibly TRBD1 (5 bases). The CDR3 spans 12 residues. Germline V CDR1 and CDR2: KGHSH, LQKENI. Between the trimmed V and J ends, which lost 4 bases and 8 bases, there was a span of 11 bases. The CDR3 spells CASSRQQDGYTF. CDR3 coding DNA: TGTGCCAGCTCACGACAGCAGGACGGCTACACCTTC.

A single count supports this clone. The chain carries TRBV28 and TRBJ2-3, with TRBD2 matching over 10 bases. V lost 5 bases to trimming and J lost 0 bases; unmatched junction nucleotides: 17. The CDR3 runs 20 residues. Germline CDR1 is MDHEN and CDR2 is SYDVKM. The CDR3 here is CASSLIGLAVGTTSTDTQYF. The CDR3 bases are TGTGCCAGCAGTCTGATTGGACTAGCGGTAGGAACTACTAGCACAGATACGCAGTATTTT. Full variable domain (missing parts from reference TRBV28 and TRBJ2-3): DVKVTQSSRYLVKRTGEKVFLECVQDMDHENMFWYRQDPGLGLRLIYFSYDVKMKEKGDIPEGYSVSREKKERFSLILESASTNQTSMYLCASSLIGLAVGTTSTDTQYFGPGTRLTVL.

This clone appeared a single time. The CDR3 DNA reads as TGTGCCAGCAGCCCCCTATCCTTCACCGGGGAGCTGTTTTTT. As protein: CASSPLSFTGELFF. The rearrangement uses TRBV7-8 and TRBJ2-2; D is ambiguous. Trimming stripped 5 bases from V and 4 bases from J, with 11 bases between. The germline V gene encodes CDR1 SGHVS and CDR2 FQNEAQ. This CDR3 has 14 residues.

The chain carries TRBV11-2 and TRBJ2-1, with TRBD1 matching 8 bases. CDR1 and CDR2 from the germline V gene are SGHAT and FQNNGV. This CDR3 comprises 12 residues. The junction had 1 base not matched to a gene; V was cut back by 5 bases and J by 7 bases. The CDR3 is CASSRDRNEQFF. CDR3 in DNA: TGTGCCAGCAGCCGGGACAGGAATGAGCAGTTCTTC.

The rearrangement joins TRBV5-8 to TRBJ2-5; D call uncertain. This CDR3 contains 10 residues. Germline V gene data show CDR1 as SGHTS and CDR2 as YDEGEE. Trimming took off 2 bases at V and 7 bases at J, with 3 bases between the two ends. The CDR3 reads CASSFLTQYF. CDR3 bases: TGTGCCAGCAGCTTCTTGACCCAGTACTTC.

The chain couples TRBV4-1 to TRBJ2-5; 9 nucleotides agree with TRBD1. V trimming: 0 bases; J trimming: 4 bases; junction bases outside the gene matches: 18. Per germline, CDR1 MGHRA and CDR2 YSYEKL. This CDR3 has 20 residues. The DNA for the CDR3 is TGCGCCAGCAGCCAAGACCCCGCCCCGAGACAGGGGGTGCCCCCAGAGACCCAGTACTTC. It is translated as CASSQDPAPRQGVPPETQYF.

The chain couples TRBV5-1 to TRBJ2-3, with 7 bases aligning to TRBD1. Losses at the gene ends were 7 bases for V and 1 base for J; bases not matched to a gene: 3. The germline V gene encodes CDR1 SGHRS and CDR2 YFSETQ. This CDR3 spans 13 amino acids. The CDR3 sequence: CASAQGGTDTQYF. The CDR3 DNA reads as TGCGCCAGCGCCCAGGGGGGCACAGATACGCAGTATTTT.

The chain uses TRBV7-7 and TRBJ2-3, with 7 bases that match TRBD2. The CDR3 contains 14 residues. Trimming at V came to 2 bases and at J to 4 bases, leaving 3 bases not matched to a gene. Germline V CDR1 and CDR2: SSHAT, FNYEAQ (reference sequence). The CDR3 loop reads CASSLSGTADTQYF. The CDR3 coding sequence is TGTGCCAGCAGCTTAAGCGGGACGGCAGATACGCAGTATTTT. The whole variable domain, remainder taken from reference TRBV7-7 and TRBJ2-3, is GAGVSQSPRYKVTKRGQDVTLRCDPISSHATLYWYQQALGQGPEFLTYFNYEAQPDKSGLPSDRFSAERPEGSISTLTIQRTEQRDSAMYRCASSLSGTADTQYFGPGTRLTVL.

The chain couples TRBV5-4 to TRBJ2-1; TRBD1 agrees at 7 bases. This CDR3 has 16 residues. Germline V CDR1 and CDR2: SGHNT, YYREEE (reference sequence). The ends lost 9 bases at V and 3 bases at J; junction bases unmatched: 15. For the CDR3, the DNA is TGTGCCACCCAGGTGACGCCGGGACAGAACTACAATGAGCAGTTCTTC. Translation gives CATQVTPGQNYNEQFF.

The chain couples TRBV2 to TRBJ2-4, with D tentatively TRBD2 (6 bases). The ends were cut back, 4 bases at V and 4 bases at J, with 11 bases in the middle. The CDR3 totals 14 residues. Germline CDR1 SNHLY, CDR2 FYNNEI. CDR3 in amino acids: CASSAEGPKNIQYF. CDR3 bases: TGTGCCAGCAGTGCGGAGGGCCCAAAAAACATTCAGTACTTC.

The chain employs TRBV5-1 and TRBJ2-5; perhaps TRBD2 as D (6 bases). CDR1 SGHRS and CDR2 YFSETQ come from the germline V gene. V gave up 1 base and J gave up 5 bases, with 9 bases separating them. The CDR3 length is 13 residues. CDR3 sequence reads: CASSLWRGETQYF. DNA for the CDR3: TGCGCCAGCAGCTTGTGGCGGGGTGAGACCCAGTACTTC.

This chain uses TRBV10-1 with TRBJ2-1, with a tentative D call TRBD2 (5 bases). V was cut by 9 bases and J by 7 bases, with 16 bases left in between. The CDR3 covers 13 residues. Germline V lookup: CDR1 WNHNN, CDR2 SYGVQD (reference sequence). CDR3 sequence reads: CASQRGIGNEQFF. The DNA for the CDR3 is TGCGCCAGTCAGAGAGGGATTGGGAATGAGCAGTTCTTC.

The chain carries TRBV6-5 and TRBJ1-2, with TRBD1 identical over 9 bases. Germline lookup yields CDR1 MNHEY and CDR2 SVGAGI. J gave up 4 bases and V 2 bases, and 5 bases lay outside the gene matches. The CDR3 contains 15 residues. The CDR3 sequence is CASSYLQGAIYGYTF. The CDR3 region has the DNA TGTGCCAGCAGTTACCTACAGGGGGCCATCTATGGCTACACCTTC.

The chain has TRBV5-1 and TRBJ2-7, with D perhaps matching TRBD2 (5 bases). Per germline, CDR1 SGHRS and CDR2 YFSETQ. V was shortened by 0 bases and J by 5 bases, with 12 bases between the two germline ends. CDR3 size: 14 residues. This CDR3 reads CASSLASGNHEQYF. CDR3 DNA sequence: TGCGCCAGCAGCTTGGCCTCGGGGAACCACGAGCAGTACTTC.

This clone was detected only once. The J gene is TRBJ2-7, the V gene TRBV5-6; 14 bases map to TRBD2. Losses at the gene ends were 4 bases for V and 4 bases for J; bases not matched to a gene: 13. This CDR3 is built from 18 residues. The germline CDR1 and CDR2 sequences are SGHDT and YYEEEE. CDR3 sequence: CASSPGLAGEIRSYEQYF. CDR3 nucleotide sequence: TGTGCCAGCAGCCCGGGACTAGCGGGGGAGATAAGGTCGTACGAGCAGTACTTC.

The genes are TRBV2 and TRBJ2-1; no clear D gene. CDR1 is SNHLY and CDR2 is FYNNEI in the germline V gene. This CDR3 has 11 residues. Trimming shortened V by 7 bases and J by 6 bases, and 7 bases separated the two germline ends. The CDR3 reads CASNRLNEQFF. CDR3 DNA sequence: TGTGCCAGCAATCGACTCAATGAGCAGTTCTTC.

The chain joins TRBV5-4 to TRBJ1-1; 7 nucleotides agree with TRBD1. V gave up 4 bases and J gave up 7 bases; unmatched junction bases: 7. The CDR3 extends over 13 amino acids. Germline loops: CDR1 SGHNT, CDR2 YYREEE (reference sequence). The CDR3 loop is CASSLAGQFEAFF. CDR3 nucleotides: TGTGCCAGCAGCCTGGCGGGACAGTTTGAAGCTTTCTTT.

This chain connects TRBV12-2 to TRBJ1-6. TRBV12-2 is flagged as a pseudogene. This CDR3 contains 16 residues. CDR3 in amino acids: CASRLARSSYNSPLHF. The DNA for the CDR3 is TGTGCAAGTCGCTTAGCGCGGAGCTCCTATAATTCACCCCTCCACTTT.

CDR3 in DNA: TGCGCCAGCAGCTTGCAGGGTTCGAGCAATCAGCCCCAGCATTTT. It codes for CASSLQGSSNQPQHF. The chain carries TRBV5-1 and TRBJ1-5, with D perhaps TRBD1 (5 bases). This CDR3 region has 15 residues. Germline V gives CDR1 SGHRS, CDR2 YFSETQ. Trimming shortened V by 1 base and J by 1 base, and 9 bases separated the two germline ends. Drawing the rest from reference TRBV5-1 and TRBJ1-5, the complete variable domain is KAGVTQTPRYLIKTRGQQVTLSCSPISGHRSVSWYQQTPGQGLQFLFEYFSETQRNKGNFPGRFSGRQFSNSRSEMNVSTLELGDSALYLCASSLQGSSNQPQHFGDGTRLSIL.

As concerns this clone: This CDR3 is also generated by other DNA sequences in the sample. The chain uses TRBV30 and TRBJ2-1; TRBD2 matches 10 bases. This CDR3 spans 14 amino acids. After removal of 3 bases from V and 6 bases from J, the junction contained 5 bases not matched to a gene. Germline CDR1 GTSNPN, CDR2 SVGIG (reference sequence). CDR3 DNA sequence: TGTGCCTGGAGCGACGCTAGCGGGGGCAATGAGCAGTTCTTC. It translates to CAWSDASGGNEQFF. Looking up the rest from reference TRBV30 and TRBJ2-1 gives the full variable domain: SQTIHQWPATLVQPVGSPLSLECTVEGTSNPNLYWYRQAAGRGLQLLFYSVGIGQISSEVPQNLSASRPQDRQFILSSKKLLLSDSGFYLCAWSDASGGNEQFFGPGTRLTVL.

A few counts support this clone. The rearrangement uses TRBV30 and TRBJ1-1; D is unclear. Germline CDR1 and CDR2: GTSNPN and SVGIG (reference sequence). CDR3 length equals 13 residues. V lost 4 bases, J lost 5 bases, and 14 bases lay in between. The CDR3 here is CAWTSVEKTEAFF. The CDR3 region has the DNA TGTGCCTGGACTAGTGTAGAAAAAACTGAAGCTTTCTTT.

This rearrangement joins TRBV7-7 to TRBJ2-2, with D unclear. Germline assignment: CDR1 SSHAT and CDR2 FNYEAQ (reference sequence). The CDR3 sequence is 13 residues long. V dropped 3 bases and J dropped 5 bases, with 7 bases sitting between them. The DNA for the CDR3 is TGTGCCAGCAGCTTGTCAGAAACCGGGGAGCTGTTTTTT. The encoded protein is CASSLSETGELFF.

The CDR3 DNA is TGCGCCAGCAGCTTGAGGGGGAGGGACTTGGATTCACCCCTCCACTTT. This sequence encodes CASSLRGRDLDSPLHF. V and J are TRBV5-1 and TRBJ1-6; a possible D gene is TRBD1 (6 bases). Germline V gene sequence: CDR1 SGHRS, CDR2 YFSETQ. Trimming shortened V by 1 base and J by 8 bases, and 16 bases separated the two germline ends. The CDR3 spans 16 residues.

The chain combines TRBV6-1 with TRBJ2-3; 13 bases align to TRBD2. J lost 4 bases, V lost 6 bases, and 4 bases had no gene match. In germline, CDR1 is MNHNS, CDR2 SASEGT. The CDR3 has 15 residues. The CDR3 spells CASRATSGRADTQYF. CDR3 in DNA: TGTGCCAGCAGAGCTACTAGCGGGAGGGCAGATACGCAGTATTTT.

This chain links TRBV2 with TRBJ2-3, with 8 bases aligning to TRBD2. The CDR3 is 15 residues long. J gave up 4 bases and V 3 bases, and 6 bases lay outside the gene matches. CDR1 and CDR2 (germline): SNHLY, FYNNEI. CDR3 in amino acids: CASSDQPGGADTQYF. The CDR3 DNA is TGTGCCAGCAGTGATCAGCCGGGGGGGGCAGATACGCAGTATTTT.

The chain combines TRBV5-1 with TRBJ1-2; TRBD1 agrees at 9 bases. The CDR3 sequence is 15 residues long. Germline V gene sequence: CDR1 SGHRS, CDR2 YFSETQ. V lost 5 bases, J lost 8 bases, and 13 bases stayed unmatched. The CDR3: CASSAQGAHREGYTF. CDR3 sequence (DNA): TGCGCCAGCAGTGCACAGGGGGCGCATCGGGAAGGCTACACCTTC. Supplemented by reference TRBV5-1 and TRBJ1-2, the full variable domain reads KAGVTQTPRYLIKTRGQQVTLSCSPISGHRSVSWYQQTPGQGLQFLFEYFSETQRNKGNFPGRFSGRQFSNSRSEMNVSTLELGDSALYLCASSAQGAHREGYTFGSGTRLTVV.

V and J are TRBV7-6 and TRBJ1-1; D may be TRBD1 (5 bases). Trimming shortened V by 0 bases and J by 0 bases, and 14 bases separated the two germline ends. The CDR3 runs 17 residues. Per germline, CDR1 SGHVS and CDR2 FNYEAQ. CDR3 in amino acids: CASSLASRAPMNTEAFF. The CDR3 DNA reads as TGTGCCAGCAGCTTAGCAAGCAGGGCGCCTATGAACACTGAAGCTTTCTTT.

This clone was observed a few times. V and J are TRBV5-4 and TRBJ1-1; D remains unclear. Germline V gene sequence: CDR1 SGHNT, CDR2 YYREEE (reference sequence). V lost 3 bases and J 1 base, leaving 16 bases between the germline ends. This CDR3 is built from 16 residues. This chain's CDR3 is CASSSQRGRGNTEAFF. The DNA of the CDR3 is TGTGCCAGCAGCTCCCAACGTGGGCGGGGGAACACTGAAGCTTTCTTT.

This chain links TRBV7-9 with TRBJ1-1; maybe TRBD1 (6 bases). This CDR3 spans 14 amino acids. Trimming cost V 4 bases and J 4 bases, with 13 bases left between them. In germline, CDR1 is SEHNR, CDR2 FQNEAQ (reference sequence). The chain's CDR3 is CASSSGRGATEAFF. CDR3 in DNA: TGTGCCAGCAGCTCCGGACGGGGGGCCACTGAAGCTTTCTTT.

This chain connects TRBV4-1 to TRBJ1-2, with D perhaps matching TRBD1 (5 bases). CDR3 length equals 15 residues. Germline values: CDR1 MGHRA, CDR2 YSYEKL. The ends were cut back, 3 bases at V and 3 bases at J, with 14 bases in the middle. The CDR3 protein is CASSQGGVRDYGYTF. As DNA, the CDR3 is TGCGCCAGCAGCCAGGGGGGGGTGAGGGACTATGGCTACACCTTC.